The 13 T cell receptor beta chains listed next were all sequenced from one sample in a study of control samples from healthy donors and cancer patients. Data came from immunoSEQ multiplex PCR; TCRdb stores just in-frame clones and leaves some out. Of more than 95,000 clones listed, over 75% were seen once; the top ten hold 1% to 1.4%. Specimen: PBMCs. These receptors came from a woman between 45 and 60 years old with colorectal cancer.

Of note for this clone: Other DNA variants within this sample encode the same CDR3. The CDR3 sequence is CASSPISGQDTQYF. The CDR3 DNA follows: TGTGCCAGCTCACCGATCTCGGGTCAAGATACGCAGTATTTT. This chain links TRBV18 with TRBJ2-3; no definite D call. This CDR3 is built from 14 residues. CDR1 and CDR2 from the germline V gene are KGHSH and LQKENI. The V and J ends lost 3 bases and 5 bases respectively, with 12 bases between them.

The CDR3 here is CASSFPRGFTDTQYF. The CDR3 region has the DNA TGTGCCAGCAGTTTTCCCAGGGGCTTCACAGATACGCAGTATTTT. The J gene is TRBJ2-3, the V gene TRBV28, with a weak D call TRBD1 (6 bases). This CDR3 spans 15 amino acids. CDR1 and CDR2 from the germline V gene are MDHEN and SYDVKM. V was shortened by 3 bases and J by 2 bases, with 12 bases between the two germline ends.

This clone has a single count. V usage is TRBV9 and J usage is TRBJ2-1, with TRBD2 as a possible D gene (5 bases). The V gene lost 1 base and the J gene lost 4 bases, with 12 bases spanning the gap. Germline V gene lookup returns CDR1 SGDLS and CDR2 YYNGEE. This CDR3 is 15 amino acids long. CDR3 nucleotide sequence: TGTGCCAGCAGCGTAACGGGGTCCCAGTACAATGAGCAGTTCTTC. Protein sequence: CASSVTGSQYNEQFF.

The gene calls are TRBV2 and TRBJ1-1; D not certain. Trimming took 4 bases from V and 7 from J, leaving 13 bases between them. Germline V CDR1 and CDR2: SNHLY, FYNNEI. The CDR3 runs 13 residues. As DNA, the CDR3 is TGTGCCAGCAGTGTTTACAGCGACCTTGAAGCTTTCTTT. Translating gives CASSVYSDLEAFF. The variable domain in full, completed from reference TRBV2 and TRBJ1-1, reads EPEVTQTPSHQVTQMGQEVILRCVPISNHLYFYWYRQILGQKVEFLVSFYNNEISEKSEIFDDQFSVERPDGSNFTLKIRSTKLEDSAMYFCASSVYSDLEAFFGQGTRLTVV.

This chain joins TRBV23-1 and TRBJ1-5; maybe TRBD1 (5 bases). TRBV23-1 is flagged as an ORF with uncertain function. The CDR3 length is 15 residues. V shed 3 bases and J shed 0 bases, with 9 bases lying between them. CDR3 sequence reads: CASSQKGYSNQPQHF. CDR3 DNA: TGCGCCAGCAGTCAGAAGGGGTATAGCAATCAGCCCCAGCATTTT.

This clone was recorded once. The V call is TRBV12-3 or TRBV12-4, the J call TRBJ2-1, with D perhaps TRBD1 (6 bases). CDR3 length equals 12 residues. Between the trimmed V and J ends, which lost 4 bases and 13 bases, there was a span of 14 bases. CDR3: CASSSLGQIQFF. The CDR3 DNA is TGTGCCAGCAGTTCCCTCGGACAGATTCAGTTCTTC.

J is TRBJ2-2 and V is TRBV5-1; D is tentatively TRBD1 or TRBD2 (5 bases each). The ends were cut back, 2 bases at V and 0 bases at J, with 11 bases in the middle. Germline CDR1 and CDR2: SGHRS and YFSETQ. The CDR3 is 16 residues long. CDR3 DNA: TGCGCCAGCAGCTTTGAGGGGCCCGCGAACACCGGGGAGCTGTTTTTT. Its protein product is CASSFEGPANTGELFF. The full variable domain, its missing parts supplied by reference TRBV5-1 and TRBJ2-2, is KAGVTQTPRYLIKTRGQQVTLSCSPISGHRSVSWYQQTPGQGLQFLFEYFSETQRNKGNFPGRFSGRQFSNSRSEMNVSTLELGDSALYLCASSFEGPANTGELFFGEGSRLTVL.

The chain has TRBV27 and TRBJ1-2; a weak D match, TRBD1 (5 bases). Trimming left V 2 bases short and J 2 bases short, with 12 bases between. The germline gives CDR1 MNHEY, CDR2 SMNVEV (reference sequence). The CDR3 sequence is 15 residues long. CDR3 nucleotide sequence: TGTGCCAGCAGTTTAAAGGGACGGATGAACTATGGCTACACCTTC. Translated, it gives CASSLKGRMNYGYTF.

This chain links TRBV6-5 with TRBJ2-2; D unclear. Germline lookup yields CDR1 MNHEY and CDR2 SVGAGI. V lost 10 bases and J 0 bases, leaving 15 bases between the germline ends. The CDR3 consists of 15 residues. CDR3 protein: CATLLLSANTGELFF. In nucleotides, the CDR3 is TGTGCCACCTTACTCTTAAGCGCGAACACCGGGGAGCTGTTTTTT.

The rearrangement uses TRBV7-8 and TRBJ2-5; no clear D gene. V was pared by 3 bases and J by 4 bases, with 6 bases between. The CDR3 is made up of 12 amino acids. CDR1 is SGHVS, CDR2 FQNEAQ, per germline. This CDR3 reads CASSFRGETQYF. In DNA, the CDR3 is TGTGCCAGCAGCTTCAGAGGAGAGACCCAGTACTTC.

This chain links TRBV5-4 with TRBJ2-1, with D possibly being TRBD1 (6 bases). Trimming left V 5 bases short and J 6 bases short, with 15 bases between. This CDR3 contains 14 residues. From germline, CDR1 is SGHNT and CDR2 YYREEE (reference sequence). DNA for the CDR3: TGTGCCAGCAGTGCCCGGGACACGAGCAATGAGCAGTTCTTC. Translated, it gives CASSARDTSNEQFF.

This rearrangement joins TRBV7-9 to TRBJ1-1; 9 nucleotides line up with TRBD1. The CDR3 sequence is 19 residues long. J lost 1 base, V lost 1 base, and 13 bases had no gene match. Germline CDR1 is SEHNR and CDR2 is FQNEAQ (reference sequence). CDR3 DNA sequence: TGTGCCAGCAGCTTAGTATTTTCTTTTCGGGGACAGGGGAACACTGAAGCTTTCTTT. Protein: CASSLVFSFRGQGNTEAFF.

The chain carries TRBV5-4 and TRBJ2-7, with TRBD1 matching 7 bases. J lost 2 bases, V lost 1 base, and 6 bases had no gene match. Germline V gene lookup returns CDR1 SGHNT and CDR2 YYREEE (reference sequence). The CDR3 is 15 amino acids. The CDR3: CASSLLGRGTYEQYF. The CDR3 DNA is TGTGCCAGCAGCTTGCTAGGCAGGGGGACCTACGAGCAGTACTTC.